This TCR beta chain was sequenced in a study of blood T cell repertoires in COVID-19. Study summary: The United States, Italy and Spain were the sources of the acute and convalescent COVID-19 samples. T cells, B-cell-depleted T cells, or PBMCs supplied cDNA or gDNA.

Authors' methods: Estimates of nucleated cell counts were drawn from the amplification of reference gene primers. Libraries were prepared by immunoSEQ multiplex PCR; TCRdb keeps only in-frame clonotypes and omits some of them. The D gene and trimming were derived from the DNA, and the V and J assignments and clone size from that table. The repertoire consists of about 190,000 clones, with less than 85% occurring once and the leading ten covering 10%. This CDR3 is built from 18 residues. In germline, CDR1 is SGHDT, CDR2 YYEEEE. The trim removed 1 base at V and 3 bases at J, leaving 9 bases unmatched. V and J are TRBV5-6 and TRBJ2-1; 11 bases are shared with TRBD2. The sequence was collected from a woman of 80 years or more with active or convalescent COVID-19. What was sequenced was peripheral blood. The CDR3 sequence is CASSLRNMGTSGYNEQFF. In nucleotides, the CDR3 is TGTGCCAGCAGCTTGAGAAACATGGGGACTAGCGGCTACAATGAGCAGTTCTTC.